This paragraph covers one T cell receptor beta chain sequence. What it recognizes is unknown. The data belong to a study of cytomegalovirus exposure and HLA in healthy donors. Study background: In a later analysis, it was reported that the roughly 120 validation repertoires had been produced on the same platform as the 550 to 850 repertoires belonging to the first cohort.

The repertoire was sequenced with immunoSEQ multiplex PCR; TCRdb's copy has only in-frame clones and lacks some. The sample yields about 53,000 clones, 92% seen once. General observations from the study: Clusters of TCRs from the first cohort tended to co-occur in the roughly 120 validation repertoires (as a later analysis found).

Germline V gives CDR1 SGHNT, CDR2 YENEEA. J gave up 4 bases and V 5 bases, and 11 bases lay outside the gene matches. The CDR3 totals 15 residues. Sequenced material: PBMCs. This TCR was recovered from a man aged 18 to 30 in good health and CMV-seronegative. The V gene is TRBV11-3, the J gene TRBJ2-7; 7 bases agree with TRBD2. CDR3: CASSPAGDPVYEQYF. DNA of the CDR3: TGTGCCAGCAGCCCCGCGGGGGACCCTGTTTACGAGCAGTACTTC.